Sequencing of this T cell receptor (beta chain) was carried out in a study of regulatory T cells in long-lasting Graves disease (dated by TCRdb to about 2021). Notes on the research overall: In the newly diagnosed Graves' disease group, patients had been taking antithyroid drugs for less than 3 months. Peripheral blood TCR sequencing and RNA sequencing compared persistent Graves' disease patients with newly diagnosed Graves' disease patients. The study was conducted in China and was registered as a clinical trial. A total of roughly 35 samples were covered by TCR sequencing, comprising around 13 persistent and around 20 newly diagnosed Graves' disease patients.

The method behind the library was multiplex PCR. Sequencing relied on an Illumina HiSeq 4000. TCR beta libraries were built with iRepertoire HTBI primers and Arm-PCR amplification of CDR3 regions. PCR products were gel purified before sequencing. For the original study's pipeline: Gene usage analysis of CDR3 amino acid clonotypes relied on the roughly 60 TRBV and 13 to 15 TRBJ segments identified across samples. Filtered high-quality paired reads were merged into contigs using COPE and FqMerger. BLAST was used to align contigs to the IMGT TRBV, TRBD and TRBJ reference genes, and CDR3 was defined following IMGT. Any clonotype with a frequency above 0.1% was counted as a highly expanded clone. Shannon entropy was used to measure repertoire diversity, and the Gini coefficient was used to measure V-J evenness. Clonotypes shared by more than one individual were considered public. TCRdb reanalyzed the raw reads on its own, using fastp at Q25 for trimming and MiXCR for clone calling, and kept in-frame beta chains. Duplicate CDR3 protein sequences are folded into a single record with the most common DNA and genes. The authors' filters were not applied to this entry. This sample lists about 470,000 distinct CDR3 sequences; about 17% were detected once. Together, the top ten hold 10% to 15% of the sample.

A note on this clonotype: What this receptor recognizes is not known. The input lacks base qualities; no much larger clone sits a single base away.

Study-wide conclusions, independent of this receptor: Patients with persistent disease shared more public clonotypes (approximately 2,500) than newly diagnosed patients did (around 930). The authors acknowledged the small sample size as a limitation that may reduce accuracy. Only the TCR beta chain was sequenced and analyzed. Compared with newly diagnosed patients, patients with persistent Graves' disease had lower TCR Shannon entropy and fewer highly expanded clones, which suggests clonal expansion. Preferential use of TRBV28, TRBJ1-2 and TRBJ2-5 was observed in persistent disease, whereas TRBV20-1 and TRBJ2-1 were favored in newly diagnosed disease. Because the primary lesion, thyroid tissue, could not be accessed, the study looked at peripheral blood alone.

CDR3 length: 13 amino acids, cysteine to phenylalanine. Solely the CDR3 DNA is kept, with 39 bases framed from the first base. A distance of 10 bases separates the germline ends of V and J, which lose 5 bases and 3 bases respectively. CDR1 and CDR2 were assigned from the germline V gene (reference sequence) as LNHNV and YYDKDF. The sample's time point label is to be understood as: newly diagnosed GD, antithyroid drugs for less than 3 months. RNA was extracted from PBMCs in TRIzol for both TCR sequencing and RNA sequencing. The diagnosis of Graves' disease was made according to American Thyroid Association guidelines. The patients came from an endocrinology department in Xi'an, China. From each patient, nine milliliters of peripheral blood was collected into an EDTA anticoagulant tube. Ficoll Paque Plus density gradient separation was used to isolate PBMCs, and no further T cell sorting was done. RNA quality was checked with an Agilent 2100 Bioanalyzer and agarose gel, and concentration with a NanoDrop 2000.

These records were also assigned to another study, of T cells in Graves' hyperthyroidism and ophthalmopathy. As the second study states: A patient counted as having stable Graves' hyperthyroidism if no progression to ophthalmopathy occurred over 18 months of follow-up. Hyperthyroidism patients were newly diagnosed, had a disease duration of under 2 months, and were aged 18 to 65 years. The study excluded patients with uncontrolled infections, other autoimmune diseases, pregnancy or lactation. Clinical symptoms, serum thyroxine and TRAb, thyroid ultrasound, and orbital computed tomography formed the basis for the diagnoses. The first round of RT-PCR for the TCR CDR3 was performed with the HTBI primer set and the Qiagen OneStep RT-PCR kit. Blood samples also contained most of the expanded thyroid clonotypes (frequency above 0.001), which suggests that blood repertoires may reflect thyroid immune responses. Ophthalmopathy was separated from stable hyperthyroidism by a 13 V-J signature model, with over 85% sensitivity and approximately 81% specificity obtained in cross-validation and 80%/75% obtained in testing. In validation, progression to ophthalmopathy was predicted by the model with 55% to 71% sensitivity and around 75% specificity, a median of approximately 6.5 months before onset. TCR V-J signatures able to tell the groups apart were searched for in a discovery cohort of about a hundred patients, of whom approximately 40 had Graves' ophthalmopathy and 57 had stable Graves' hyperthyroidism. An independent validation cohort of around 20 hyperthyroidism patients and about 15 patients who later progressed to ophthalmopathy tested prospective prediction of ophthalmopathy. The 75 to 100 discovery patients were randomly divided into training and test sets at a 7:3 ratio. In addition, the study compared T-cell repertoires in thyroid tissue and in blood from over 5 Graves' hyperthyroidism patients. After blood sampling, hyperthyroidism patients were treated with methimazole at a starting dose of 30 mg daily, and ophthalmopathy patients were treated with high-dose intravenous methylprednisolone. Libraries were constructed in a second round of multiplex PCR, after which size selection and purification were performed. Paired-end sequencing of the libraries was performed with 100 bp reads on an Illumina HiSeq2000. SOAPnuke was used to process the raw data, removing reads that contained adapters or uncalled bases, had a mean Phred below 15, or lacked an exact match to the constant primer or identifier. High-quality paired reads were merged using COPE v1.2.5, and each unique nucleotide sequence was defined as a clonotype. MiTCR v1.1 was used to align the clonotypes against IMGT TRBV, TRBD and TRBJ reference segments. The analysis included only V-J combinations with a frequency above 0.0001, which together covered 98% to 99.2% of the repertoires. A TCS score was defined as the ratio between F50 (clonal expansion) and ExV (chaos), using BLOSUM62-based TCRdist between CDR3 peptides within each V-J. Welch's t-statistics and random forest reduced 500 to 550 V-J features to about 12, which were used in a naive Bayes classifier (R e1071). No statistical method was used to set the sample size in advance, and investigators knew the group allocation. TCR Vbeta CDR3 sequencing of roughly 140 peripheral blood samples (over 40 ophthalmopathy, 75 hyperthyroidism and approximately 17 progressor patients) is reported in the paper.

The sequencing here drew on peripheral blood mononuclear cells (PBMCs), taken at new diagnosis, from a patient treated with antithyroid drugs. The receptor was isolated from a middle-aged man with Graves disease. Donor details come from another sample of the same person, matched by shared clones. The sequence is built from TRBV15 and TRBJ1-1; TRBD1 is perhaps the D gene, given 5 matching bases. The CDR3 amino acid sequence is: CATSPLGDTEAFF. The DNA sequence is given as TGTGCCACCAGCCCCCTAGGGGACACTGAAGCTTTCTTT.